This TCR beta chain emerged from a study of human thymus T cells. Using immunoSEQ multiplex PCR, the repertoire was profiled, and TCRdb retains in-frame clones only, with some absent. The sample carries about 44,000 clones, 94% recorded once. Blood DNA came from all available leukocytes, not a fixed cell number. Germline V gives CDR1 SNHLY, CDR2 FYNNEI. CDR3 length: 14 amino acids. The V and J ends lost 6 bases and 10 bases, in that order; junction bases with no gene match: 9. The source is a boy under two years old with a congenital heart defect but otherwise immunologically healthy. The chain couples TRBV2 to TRBJ1-6; TRBD1 agrees at 7 bases. The sequenced sample consisted of blood. DNA for the CDR3: TGTGCCAGCAGCCGACAGGGTGCCCAATCACCCCTCCACTTT. Protein product: CASSRQGAQSPLHF.